This note documents a single T cell receptor beta chain sequence. The antigen is unknown. TCRdb keeps only in-frame clones here, not all; method: immunoSEQ multiplex PCR. The data hold around 720,000 clones, with 55% to 85% observed a single time. The sample originates from a study of shared clonotypes between healthy human individuals. Study overall: Researchers assigned three CD4 naive, three CD4 memory, two CD8 naive and one CD8 memory plate to each donor.

Overall study findings and caveats: The study's rarefaction showed incomplete sorted-subset sequencing despite large depth.

Trimming removed 2 bases from V and 1 base from J, with 19 bases in between. In germline, CDR1 is ENHRY, CDR2 SYGVKD. This CDR3 region has 18 residues. The chain employs TRBV10-3 and TRBJ2-3; D is undetermined. The sequence came from a woman between 25 and 40 years old in good health. What was sequenced was memory CD4+ T cells sorted from blood. This sample's subset: CD45RA-negative fraction. CDR3 region: CAISEAFRQSDRTDTQYF. In DNA, the CDR3 is TGTGCCATCAGTGAGGCTTTCCGGCAGTCCGACCGCACAGATACGCAGTATTTT.